Listed here are 19 T cell receptor beta chains from one sample, sequenced in a study of T cell clonality in common variable immunodeficiency. The protocol was immunoSEQ multiplex PCR, while the TCRdb copy is restricted to in-frame clones and leaves out a portion. The repertoire yields approximately 60,000 clones, none seen only once; the top ten contain 0.7% to 0.95%. Sequenced input: peripheral blood mononuclear cells. The receptors here all came from a person between 18 and 75 years old in good health.

This clone was picked up many times. The read is 3 residues too short to cover the CDR3 end, so that end is filled in from the germline J gene. The J gene is TRBJ1-1, the V gene TRBV23-1; D unresolved. TRBV23-1 is an ORF, with its function uncertain. The CDR3 spans 14 residues. Trimming cost V 0 bases and J 4 bases, with 9 bases left between them. The CDR3 spells CASSQSEKGTEAFF. The covered CDR3 bases are TGCGCCAGCAGTCAATCTGAGAAGGGCACTGAA.

This clone was seen repeatedly, ten times or more. The CDR3 is cut off 3 residues early in the read; its end comes from the germline J gene. The J gene is TRBJ1-4, the V gene TRBV10-3; TRBD1 matches 8 bases. The CDR3 is made up of 14 amino acids. The V and J ends lost 4 bases and 7 bases, in that order; junction bases with no gene match: 5. CDR1 and CDR2 (germline): ENHRY, SYGVKD. CDR3 protein: CAISGTGGGEKLFF. The part of the CDR3 DNA that was read is TGTGCCATCAGTGGCACAGGGGGTGGTGAAAAA.

This clone was seen at least ten times. With the read ending 3 residues before the CDR3 end, the germline J gene is used to fill in that end. The V call is TRBV5-1, the J call TRBJ2-2; TRBD1 matches at 9 bases. Germline CDR1 is SGHRS and CDR2 is YFSETQ. V lost 4 bases to trimming and J lost 3 bases; unmatched junction nucleotides: 7. The CDR3 totals 16 residues. Partial CDR3 DNA: TGCGCCAGCAGCCCCGGACAGGGGAGGGACACCGGGGAG. It encodes CASSPGQGRDTGE. The full CDR3 protein reads CASSPGQGRDTGELFF.

There are many counts of this clone. The CDR3 goes on 3 residues after the read ends, and that part is filled in from the germline J gene. This chain links TRBV9 with TRBJ1-6, with TRBD1 as a possible D gene (6 bases). Per the germline V gene, CDR1 is SGDLS and CDR2 is YYNGEE. V gave up 4 bases and J gave up 6 bases, with 17 bases separating them. The CDR3 has 16 amino acids. The covered CDR3 bases are TGTGCCAGCAGCAGCGTTCCGGGACACCTTAATTCACCC. Amino acids: CASSSVPGHLNSP. The CDR3, in full, reads CASSSVPGHLNSPLHF.

This clone has ten or more counts. The CDR3 is cut off 3 residues early in the read; its end comes from the germline J gene. The chain uses TRBV20-1 and TRBJ2-1, with 12 bases fitting TRBD2. CDR1 and CDR2 from the germline V gene are DFQATT and SNEGSKA (reference sequence). CDR3 length equals 17 residues. V trimming: 0 bases; J trimming: 8 bases; junction bases outside the gene matches: 11. CDR3: CSARDSPSGGASYEQFF. CDR3 DNA, as far as it was read: TGCAGTGCTAGAGATTCCCCTAGCGGGGGGGCCTCATATGAG.

This clone showed up many times. The CDR3 extends 3 residues past the end of the read, so its final part is completed from the germline J gene. This rearrangement joins TRBV20-1 to TRBJ1-5; D gene uncertain. Looked up from germline, CDR1 is DFQATT and CDR2 is SNEGSKA (reference sequence). CDR3 size: 16 residues. V was pared by 3 bases and J by 2 bases, with 17 bases between. The CDR3 DNA, read in part, is TGCAGTGCTAGGGGTTTGGTAGGGTTAGGCAATCAGCCC. It codes for CSARGLVGLGNQP. The CDR3 in its entirety is CSARGLVGLGNQPQHF.

This clone occurred many times. The CDR3 reads CSARALDRAAYGYTF. Incomplete CDR3 DNA: TGCAGTGCTAGAGCCTTAGACAGGGCGGCCTATGGC. The rearrangement joins TRBV20-1 to TRBJ1-2; 7 bases align to TRBD1. Sequencing ends 3 residues short of the CDR3 end; the germline J gene provides the rest. The germline V gene encodes CDR1 DFQATT and CDR2 SNEGSKA (reference sequence). Trimming cost V 1 base and J 4 bases; bases outside gene matches: 9. The length of the CDR3 is 15 residues.

This clone was detected a few times. Read data end 3 residues before the CDR3 end; the end is taken from the germline J gene. V usage is TRBV19 and J usage is TRBJ2-4, with 7 positions matching TRBD1. Germline V gene lookup returns CDR1 LNHDA and CDR2 SQIVND (reference sequence). CDR3 length: 14 amino acids. This CDR3 is CASSISQGPGGQYF. CDR3 bases read: TGTGCCAGTAGTATTTCACAGGGGCCCGGTGGT.

This clone was counted at least ten times. The CDR3 loop reads CASSPYEGQPQHF. The CDR3 bases that were read are TGTGCCAGCAGCCCTTACGAGGGCCAGCCC. The chain uses TRBV7-2 and TRBJ1-5, with no clear D. Read coverage stops 3 residues before the CDR3 terminus; the germline J gene supplies the remainder. V dropped 5 bases and J dropped 7 bases, with 12 bases sitting between them. CDR3 length equals 13 residues. Germline V lookup: CDR1 SGHTA, CDR2 FQGNSA.

A note on this clone: The CDR3 end is not reached by the read, which stops 3 residues before it; the germline J gene fills it in. The V gene is TRBV18, the J gene TRBJ2-3, with D tentatively TRBD1 (5 bases). The CDR3 consists of 13 residues. CDR1 KGHSH and CDR2 LQKENI come from the germline V gene. CDR3 sequence: CASSPGAEQPQYF. Incomplete CDR3 DNA: TGTGCCAGCTCACCAGGGGCTGAGCAGCCG.

With respect to this clone: The read stops 3 residues short of the end of the CDR3; the missing end is completed from the germline J gene. The chain recombines TRBV19 with TRBJ1-2; D remains unclear. CDR1 and CDR2 from the germline V gene are LNHDA and SQIVND (reference sequence). The CDR3 has 13 residues. The CDR3 sequence: CASSRGLNNEYTF. The CDR3 DNA, read in part, is TGTGCCAGTAGTAGAGGGCTAAACAATGAA.

In this sample, this clone turned up many times. The read ends 3 residues before the CDR3 terminus; that terminus is restored from the germline J gene. The chain links TRBV20-1 to TRBJ1-6; 9 bases fit TRBD1. Germline CDR1 is DFQATT and CDR2 is SNEGSKA (reference sequence). The trim removed 0 bases at V and 8 bases at J, leaving 11 bases unmatched. This CDR3 has 17 residues. CDR3 in amino acids: CSARDLQGASYDSPLHF. The sequenced part of the CDR3 DNA is TGCAGTGCTAGAGATCTACAGGGGGCGAGTTACGATTCACCC.

A few counts support this clone. The CDR3 end falls 3 residues outside the read, so it is completed with the germline J gene. The chain carries TRBV20-1 and TRBJ1-5; D unclear. The CDR3 sequence is 13 residues long. V dropped 1 base and J dropped 2 bases, with 6 bases sitting between them. Looked up from germline, CDR1 is DFQATT and CDR2 is SNEGSKA (reference sequence). The sequenced CDR3 bases are TGCAGTGCTAGAGTGGCAGGCAATCAGCCC. It translates to CSARVAGNQP. Given in full, the CDR3 is CSARVAGNQPQHF.

This clone showed up many times. This may be a read error: a much more frequent sequence differs by one nucleotide. Read data end 3 residues before the CDR3 end; the end is taken from the germline J gene. This sample includes further DNA sequences coding for the same CDR3. This chain links TRBV7-9 with TRBJ2-3; D remains unclear. Trimming removed 1 base from V and 0 bases from J, with 5 bases in between. The CDR3 covers 14 residues. CDR1 is SEHNR and CDR2 is FQNEAQ in the germline V gene (reference sequence). The DNA read from the CDR3 is TGTGCCAGCAGCTTAGGGCAGAGCACAGATACG. As protein: CASSLGQSTDT. The whole CDR3 reads CASSLGQSTDTQYF.

This clone was seen a few times. The missing CDR3 end, 3 residues past where the read stops, is filled in from the germline J gene. The rearrangement joins TRBV6-1 to TRBJ2-2; perhaps TRBD1 as D (5 bases). This CDR3 comprises 17 residues. Germline V gene data show CDR1 as MNHNS and CDR2 as SASEGT. The CDR3 is CASSEAAGSSYNSPLFF. The part of the CDR3 DNA that was read is TGTGCCAGCAGTGAAGCTGCAGGGTCATCCTATAATTCACCG.

This clone appeared many times. Read coverage stops 3 residues before the CDR3 terminus; the germline J gene supplies the remainder. The V gene is TRBV7-2, the J gene TRBJ2-2; D not certain. This CDR3 region has 13 residues. The V end lost 5 bases, the J end lost 5 bases, and 9 bases lay between the germline ends. The germline V gene encodes CDR1 SGHTA and CDR2 FQGNSA. The chain's CDR3 is CASSPIGTGELFF. The sequenced part of the CDR3 DNA is TGTGCCAGCAGCCCGATCGGGACCGGGGAG.

There are many counts of this clone. The CDR3 end lies 3 residues beyond the end of the read and is filled in from the germline J gene. The chain couples TRBV7-3 to TRBJ2-1; D remains unclear. The CDR3 totals 17 residues. The germline V and J ends were trimmed by 1 base and 0 bases, with 13 bases remaining between them. CDR1 is SGHTA and CDR2 is FQGTGA in the germline V gene. CDR3 sequence reads: CASSLRDSPSSYNEQFF. The covered CDR3 bases are TGTGCCAGCAGCTTAAGAGATTCGCCTAGCTCCTACAATGAG.

Many counts were recorded for this clone. The CDR3 end is not reached by the read, which stops 3 residues before it; the germline J gene fills it in. This sequence joins TRBV10-1 and TRBJ1-4; 7 nucleotides align to TRBD1. Per the germline V gene, CDR1 is WNHNN and CDR2 is SYGVQD (reference sequence). V lost 2 bases to trimming and J lost 6 bases; unmatched junction nucleotides: 3. CDR3 length equals 14 residues. Incomplete CDR3 DNA: TGCGCCAGCAGTGAGGGACAGGCAGATGAAAAA. Protein: CASSEGQADEK. The whole CDR3 protein reads CASSEGQADEKLFF.

This clone appeared many times. With the read ending 3 residues before the CDR3 end, the germline J gene is used to fill in that end. At the DNA level, this CDR3 is encoded by other sequences in the same sample as well. The rearrangement joins TRBV5-5 to TRBJ1-5; 9 bases fit TRBD1. CDR3 size: 15 residues. The ends lost 5 bases at V and 4 bases at J; junction bases unmatched: 7. Germline-derived CDR1 and CDR2 are SGHKS and YYEKEE (reference sequence). The CDR3 loop reads CASSLGQGFNQPQHF. CDR3 bases read: TGTGCCAGCAGTCTTGGACAGGGGTTTAATCAGCCC.